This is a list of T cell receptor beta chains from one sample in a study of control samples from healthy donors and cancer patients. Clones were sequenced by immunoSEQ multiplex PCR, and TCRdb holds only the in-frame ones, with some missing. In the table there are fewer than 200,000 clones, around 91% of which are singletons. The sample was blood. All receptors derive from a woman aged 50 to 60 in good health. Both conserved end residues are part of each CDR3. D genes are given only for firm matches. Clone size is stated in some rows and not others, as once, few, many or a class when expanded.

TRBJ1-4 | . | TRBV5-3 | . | TGTGCCAGAAGCTGCATACGGGGGGCGATATATGAAAAACTGTTTTTT | CARSCIRGAIYEKLFF
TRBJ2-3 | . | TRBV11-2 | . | TGTGCCAGCAGCTTAATGAGGCTAGCAGCAGATACGCAGTATTTT | CASSLMRLAADTQYF
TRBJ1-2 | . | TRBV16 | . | TGTGCCAGCAGTCGAGGGACCTATGGCTACACCTTC | CASSRGTYGYTF
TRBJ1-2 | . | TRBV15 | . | TGTGCCACCAGCAGAGATAAACCCTATGGCTACACCTTC | CATSRDKPYGYTF
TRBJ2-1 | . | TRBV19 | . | TGTGCCAGTAGTATTGGGGCGCGAGGCGCCCTGTTGAATGAGCAGTTCTTC | CASSIGARGALLNEQFF
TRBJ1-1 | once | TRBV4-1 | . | TGCGCCAGCAGAGAACGGTGGCGGGGCACTGAAGCTTTCTTT | CASRERWRGTEAFF
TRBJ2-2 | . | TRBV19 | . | TGTGCCAGTACAGGACCCGGGGCCACCGGGGAGCTGTTTTTT | CASTGPGATGELFF
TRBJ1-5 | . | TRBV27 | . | TGTGCCAGCAGTTTATCCCGTAATAATCAGCCCCAGCATTTT | CASSLSRNNQPQHF
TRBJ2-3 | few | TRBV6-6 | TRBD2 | TGTGCCAGCAGTTACTATGGCGGGAGAGATACGCAGTATTTT | CASSYYGGRDTQYF
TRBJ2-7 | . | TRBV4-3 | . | TGCGCCAGCAGCCAAGATCTTAGCTACTCCTACGAGCAGTACTTC | CASSQDLSYSYEQYF
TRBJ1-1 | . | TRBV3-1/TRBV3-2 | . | TGTGCCAGCAGCCAAGAGAACACTGAAGCTTTCTTT | CASSQENTEAFF
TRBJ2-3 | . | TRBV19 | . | TGTGCCAGTACCCCGCGGTCCCGCACAGATACGCAGTATTTT | CASTPRSRTDTQYF
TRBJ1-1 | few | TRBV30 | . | TGTGCCTGGCAGAGAATAAACACTGAAGCTTTCTTT | CAWQRINTEAFF
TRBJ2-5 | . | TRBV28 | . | TGTGCCAGCAGGAAAGGAGGCGGGGAGCAAGAGACCCAGTACTTC | CASRKGGGEQETQYF
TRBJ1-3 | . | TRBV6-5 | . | TGTGCCACCAGAACAGGTCCCTCTGGAAACACCATATATTTT | CATRTGPSGNTIYF
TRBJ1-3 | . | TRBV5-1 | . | TGCGCCAGCAGCCCAGACCTTACAGGTCACGGAAACACCATATATTTT | CASSPDLTGHGNTIYF
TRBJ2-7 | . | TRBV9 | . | TGTGCCAGCAGCGGAGGGTGGCGTTACGAGCAGTACTTC | CASSGGWRYEQYF
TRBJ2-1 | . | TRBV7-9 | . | TGTGCCAGCAGCCCGAGGAGCTCGAATGAGCAGTTCTTC | CASSPRSSNEQFF
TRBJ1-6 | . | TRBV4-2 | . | TGTGCCAGCAGCCAATCCGGGACGGGGGATAATTCACCCCTCCACTTT | CASSQSGTGDNSPLHF
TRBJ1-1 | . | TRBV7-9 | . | TGTGCCAGCAGCTGGGCCGGGGTGCCTGAAGCTTTCTTT | CASSWAGVPEAFF
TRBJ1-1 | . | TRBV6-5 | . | TGTGCCAGCACCTCGTGGGGGAACACTGAAGCTTTCTTT | CASTSWGNTEAFF
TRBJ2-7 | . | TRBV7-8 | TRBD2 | TGTGCCAGCAGCTTAGCGAGTAGCGGGGGCTACGAGCAGTACTTC | CASSLASSGGYEQYF
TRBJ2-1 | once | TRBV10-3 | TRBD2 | TGTGCCGCAGGGGAGAGCGGGAGGGACAATGAGCAGTTCTTC | CAAGESGRDNEQFF
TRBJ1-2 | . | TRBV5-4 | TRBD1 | TGTGCCAGCAGCCCGCTTGGGACAGGGTTAAGGAATGGCTACACCTTC | CASSPLGTGLRNGYTF
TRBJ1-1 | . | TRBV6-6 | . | TGTGCCAGCAGTTCCCAGGGGACTGAAGCTTTCTTT | CASSSQGTEAFF
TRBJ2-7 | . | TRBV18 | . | TGTGCCAGCTCACCACCGGTGGGCGAGCAGTACTTC | CASSPPVGEQYF
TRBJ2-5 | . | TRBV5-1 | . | TGCGCCAGCAGCCCGACCGGCAGGCCTGAGACCCAGTACTTC | CASSPTGRPETQYF
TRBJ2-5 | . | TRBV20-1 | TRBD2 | TGCAGTGCTAGTCTAGCGGGGGGGCCCGAGACCCAGTACTTC | CSASLAGGPETQYF
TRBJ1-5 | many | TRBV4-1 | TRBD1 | TGCGCCAGCAGCGCAACCGGGACAGGGTTTCAGCCCCAGCATTTT | CASSATGTGFQPQHF
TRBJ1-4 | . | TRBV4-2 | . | TGTGCCAGCAGCCAAGCTTCGAACCAGGGGCACGAAAAACTGTTTTTT | CASSQASNQGHEKLFF
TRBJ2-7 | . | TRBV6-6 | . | TGTGCCAGCAGTCGCCGGAGGGGGGCGGGTTTCTCCTACGAGCAGTACTTC | CASSRRRGAGFSYEQYF
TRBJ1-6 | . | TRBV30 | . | TGTGCCTGGAGTCCCAGGGTGGGAAATTCACCCCTCCACTTT | CAWSPRVGNSPLHF
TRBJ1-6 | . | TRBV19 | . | TGTGCCAGTGCTATGACCGGGATCGATAATTCACCCCTCCACTTT | CASAMTGIDNSPLHF
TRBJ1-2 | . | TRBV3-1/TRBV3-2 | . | TGTGCCAGCAGCCTAGGGACAATTTTCACCTATGGCTACACCTTC | CASSLGTIFTYGYTF
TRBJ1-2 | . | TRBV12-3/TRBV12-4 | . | TGTGCCAGCCACGACAGCCTATGGCCTGGCTACACCTTC | CASHDSLWPGYTF
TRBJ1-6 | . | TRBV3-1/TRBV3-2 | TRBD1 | TGTGCCAGCAGCCCGACAGGGCAGGGATCACCCCTCCACTTT | CASSPTGQGSPLHF
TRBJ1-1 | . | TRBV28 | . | TGTGCCAGCAGCCCAACGAGGGCCGTTAACACTGAAGCTTTCTTT | CASSPTRAVNTEAFF
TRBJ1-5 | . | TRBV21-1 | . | TGTGCCAGCAGCAAGGGGGTCCCGAATCAGCCCCAGCATTTT | CASSKGVPNQPQHF
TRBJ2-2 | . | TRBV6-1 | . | TGTGCCAGCAGTGAGTCACGGGTCGGGGAGCTGTTTTTT | CASSESRVGELFF
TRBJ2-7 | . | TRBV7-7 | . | TGTGCCAGCAGCCATTGCTTAAGGTGCGGGGACAACTACGAGCAGTACTTC | CASSHCLRCGDNYEQYF
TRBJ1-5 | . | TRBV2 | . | TGTGCCAGCAGGCAGGATAGCAATCAGCCCCAGCATTTT | CASRQDSNQPQHF
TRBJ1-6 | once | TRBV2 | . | TGTGCCAGCACTGGGCCTCAGAGGGATTCACCCCTCCACTTT | CASTGPQRDSPLHF
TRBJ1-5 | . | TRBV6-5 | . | TGTGCCAGCAGTTCGTCAGGGTCCCAGCATTTT | CASSSSGSQHF
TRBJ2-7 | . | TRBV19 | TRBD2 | TGTGCCAGTAGTATAGTATTCCTAGCGGGGGCCTACGAGCAGTACTTC | CASSIVFLAGAYEQYF
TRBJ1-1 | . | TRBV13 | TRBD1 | TGTGCCAGCAGCTTAGGAGGGGGCTTCACTGAAGCTTTCTTT | CASSLGGGFTEAFF
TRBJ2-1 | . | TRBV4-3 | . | TGCGCCAGCAGCCAAGAAGTACCACTCTACAATGAGCAGTTCTTC | CASSQEVPLYNEQFF
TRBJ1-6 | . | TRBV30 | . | TGTGCCTGGAGTGGTCTAGTCGGGAATTCACCCCTCCACTTT | CAWSGLVGNSPLHF
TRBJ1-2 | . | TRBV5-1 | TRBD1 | TGCGCCAGCGGAGACAGGGCTTCGGATGGCTACACCTTC | CASGDRASDGYTF